Included here is one T cell receptor beta chain sequence, with context. The clone's antigen remains unknown. Base qualities are not at hand, and no much larger clone is one base apart. These data originate in a study of cytomegalovirus exposure and HLA in healthy donors (dated by TCRdb to about 2017). Some background on the complete study: In an earlier analysis of 587 of the donors, 250 to 350 Gb of sequence data and approximately 120 million unique TCR beta sequences from 150 million to 200 million T cells were reported. About 300 gigabases of sequencing data and approximately 84 million unique TCR sequences were included in an early release covering 500 to 750 HLA-typed donors. The genetic ancestry cluster associated with self-reported Caucasian donors included about four fifths of the approximately 430 genotyped donors. The study aimed to test whether signatures of past pathogen exposure could be identified by cataloging public T cell receptors. The T cell repertoires of roughly 660 subjects were profiled by immunosequencing and related to cytomegalovirus serostatus. Along with the 666-subject first cohort, a separate validation cohort of 120 different subjects was used. To predict cytomegalovirus infection status, the study brought together high-throughput TCR immunosequencing, statistical association of individual TCRs with disease status, and machine learning. A later analysis re-analyzed previously published TCR beta repertoires from 666 donors and added high-resolution HLA genotyping to study TCR occurrence patterns. Rather than drawing on any new phenotypic data, the later analysis identified candidate immune exposures from TCR beta sequences and the way those sequences occurred across donors. In an earlier analysis of several hundred of the donors, high-throughput TCR beta sequencing was used to judge whether each TCR beta V gene segment behaved as functional or pseudogenic. Alongside the repertoire data, information on donor age, sex, ethnicity and CMV serostatus was compiled. A later genetic analysis used genome-wide SNP genotypes for about 65% of the roughly 670 donors, treating that subset as a discovery cohort. Every repertoire in the discovery cohort had been generated on one and the same sequencing platform. Both class I and class II loci were covered by HLA typing, at four-digit resolution. The number of typed donors differed by locus: about 629-630 for A, B, C, DRB1 and DQB1; approximately 530 for DQA1; 606 for DPA1; and around 490 for DPB1. Because of strong linkage in the cohort, roughly five DR-DQ haplotypes were treated as single units for association and clustering. Among about 400 genotyped donors of the cohort, an average of approximately 220,000 unique TCR beta nucleotide sequences was sequenced per donor, of which roughly 17% were non-productive.

Taken from cysteine to phenylalanine, the CDR3 has 16 residues. Only the CDR3 region is kept as DNA, spanning 48 bases read in frame from base 1. V is pared back by 4 bases and J by 0 bases, with 15 bases lying between the germline termini. For CDR1 and CDR2, the germline V gene lists LGHNA and YSLEER. General findings and caveats noted by the study authors: In a later analysis, HLA-associated TCR beta chains were found to be more clonally expanded and to have lower generation probabilities than equally common non-associated chains. A group of highly shared sequence variants was considered likely to be a technical artifact of the sequencing pipeline. A later genetic analysis associated a missense DCLRE1C variant with V-gene and J-gene trimming of TCR beta chains, and an independent cohort replicated the association. In vitro tests confirmed that three of the cytomegalovirus-associated TCR beta chains recognize cytomegalovirus antigens. According to a later analysis, most CMV-associated TCR beta chains appeared to be HLA-restricted, and the HLA associations seemed to be driven largely by CMV exposure. According to a later analysis, TCR association rates differed among HLA loci, with DRB1 alleles showing the most associated TCRs and HLA-C alleles showing the fewest. Assigning TCR associations to individual alleles was difficult when HLA alleles, especially DR and DQ, strongly co-occurred. For the cohort, immune exposure information was limited to CMV serostatus. Most TCR sequences were observed very rarely across donors, whereas some public TCRs were present in many individuals. Broadly in line with IMGT annotations, most TCR beta V segments showed up in productive rearrangements about 87% or about 30% of the time in an earlier analysis of 450 to 600 of the donors. In both the original and validation cohorts, the classifier was reported to diagnose cytomegalovirus status with high specificity and sensitivity. Compared with the approximately 600-donor mean, donors in an Asian-associated ancestry cluster had fewer N-insertions in productive TCRs, according to a later genetic analysis. Because HLA typing was unavailable for some donors at each locus, only the typed subset was used in association tests. It was suggested by the authors that the approach could potentially be generalized to other disease states and immunological phenotypes. Because the 87-base-pair reads could not distinguish some IMGT-functional V segments, including TRBV6-2 and TRBV6-3, those segments were excluded. The presence/absence analyses assumed that sequencing depth was roughly uniform across donors, and that assumption may not be true. The earlier analysis of a few hundred of the donors excluded roughly 17 rarely observed V segments, including chromosome 9 orphons, because counts were too low. A further reported finding was that TCR beta sequences accurately predicted the HLA-A and HLA-B alleles for most subjects in the first cohort. Linkage disequilibrium might explain the correlated functional status among segregating V segments, but an unknown experimental factor could not be excluded. At a false discovery rate of 0.05, a later analysis linked 16,951 TCR beta sequences to specific HLA alleles. A total of 150 to 200 TCR beta chains were listed by the study as associated with cytomegalovirus. Only TCR beta chains were sequenced in this cohort, and the absence of alpha or paired-chain data limited detectable features. Several of the top co-occurrence clusters appeared to be linked to parvovirus B19, influenza, CMV and Epstein-Barr virus, according to a later analysis.

In total, roughly 670 healthy bone marrow donors made up the cohort. Cohort members were all nominally healthy when sampled, although unrecorded immune exposures were likely present. The donor tested CMV seropositive and was one of the 289 seropositive cohort members. A peripheral blood sample was provided by each donor, and peripheral blood mononuclear cells were used for TCR beta sequencing. Genomic DNA was extracted from the blood cell samples with the Qiagen DNeasy Blood Extraction Kit. Library method: the immunoSEQ multiplex PCR assay. The multiplex PCR relied on a mix of 60 forward primers for TCR Vbeta segments and 13 reverse primers for TCR Jbeta segments. A multiplex PCR assay on genomic DNA amplified the CDR3 region of rearranged TCR beta genes. On the Illumina HiSeq System, the amplified TCR beta libraries were sequenced as 87-base-pair reads. The authors processed their data as follows. Across the 700 or so repertoires, a later analysis counted roughly 77 million unique TCR beta chains, roughly 11 million of which were shared by at least two donors. A nearest-neighbor algorithm error-corrected the raw reads and collapsed the reads into unique sequences, merging closely related sequences to remove PCR and sequencing errors. Alignment of CDR3 sequences to IMGT reference sequences was used to assign V, D and J gene segments. For a sequence to be retained, at least a six-nucleotide match to both a V gene segment and a J gene segment was required. A rearrangement was called productive if the CDR3 had no stop codons and remained in frame with V and J, and every other rearrangement was called non-productive. CDR3 was defined according to IMGT convention as the region running from the second conserved V-encoded cysteine to the conserved J-encoded phenylalanine. The earlier analysis of 500 to 650 of the donors excluded any sequence lacking an unambiguous match to a single V gene segment. In an earlier analysis of roughly 500 of the donors, V segments were called functional above 56.7% productive rearrangements and were called segregating when the between-donor standard deviation exceeded 5%. To diagnose cytomegalovirus status from the catalog of TCR beta chain sequences, a statistical classification framework was built. A later analysis assigned V and J genes by comparing TCR nucleotide sequences with IMGT/GENE-DB human TR gene sequences. The TCRdist pipeline was used in a later analysis to assign CDR3 sequences and most-parsimonious VDJ recombination scenarios. A later analysis defined each TCR beta chain by its CDR3 amino acid sequence plus V-gene family, and excluded reads lacking a unique V-gene family. To address suspected cross-contamination and a sequencing artifact, a later analysis removed 592 highly shared, low-generation-probability nucleotide sequences. A later analysis calculated a clonal expansion index for each public chain from normalized within-repertoire ranks of inferred template counts. In a later analysis, generation probabilities were computed with a VDJ recombination model fitted to out-of-frame rearrangements, and the resulting probabilities were checked against IGoR. Hypergeometric tests were used in a later analysis to score TCR-TCR, TCR-HLA and TCR-CMV co-occurrence, with a repertoire-size bias correction applied to the TCR pairs. To estimate false discovery rates, a later analysis permuted the HLA or CMV assignments 20 times. In a later analysis, co-occurring TCRs were grouped with DBSCAN, and TCRdist sequence similarity was added when clustering was performed within HLA-allele-positive subsets. Repertoires with fewer than 30,000 or more than 120,000 public chains, plus five repertoires with anomalous nucleotide sharing, were excluded from co-occurrence clustering. The clones in this table, taken by TCRdb from immuneACCESS, are in-frame only. Not every clone is retained; where verified, under half of the shortfall comes from an unresolved V gene, and the cause of the rest is unknown. That table furnishes V, J and clone size, whereas the DNA furnished D and trimming. The sample table lists almost 200,000 clones, 65% to 80% of them with a count of one. 3.5% to 5% of the sample comes from the top ten.

In this chain, TRBV4-3 is recombined with TRBJ1-1, with the D gene uncertain. The receptor's source is a woman in her 30s in good health and CMV-seropositive. Sequencing used PBMCs. The CDR3 amino acid sequence is: CASSLKYPEMNTEAFF. The sequenced DNA: TGCGCCAGCAGCCTTAAGTATCCGGAGATGAACACTGAAGCTTTCTTT.